This record looks at one T cell receptor (beta chain) sequence and its context. Germline values: CDR1 KGHSH, CDR2 LQKENI. The CDR3 is made up of 14 amino acids. V was shortened by 0 bases and J by 3 bases, with 7 bases between the two germline ends. This sample was taken from a study of OX40 agonist ivuxolimab in advanced cancers. The assay was immunoSEQ multiplex PCR, and TCRdb's table has in-frame clones only and misses some. The table has 60,000 to 85,000 clones, more than 75% seen once. The origin of this receptor is an adult with an advanced solid tumor such as melanoma, head and neck, liver or kidney cancer. The source material was CD4+ or CD8+ T cells sorted from blood, sampled in a trial of the OX40 agonist ivuxolimab. The chain is built from TRBV18 and TRBJ2-3; D remains unclear. CDR3: CASSPPSTTDTQYF. The DNA for the CDR3 is TGTGCCAGCTCACCACCGTCGACAACAGATACGCAGTATTTT.